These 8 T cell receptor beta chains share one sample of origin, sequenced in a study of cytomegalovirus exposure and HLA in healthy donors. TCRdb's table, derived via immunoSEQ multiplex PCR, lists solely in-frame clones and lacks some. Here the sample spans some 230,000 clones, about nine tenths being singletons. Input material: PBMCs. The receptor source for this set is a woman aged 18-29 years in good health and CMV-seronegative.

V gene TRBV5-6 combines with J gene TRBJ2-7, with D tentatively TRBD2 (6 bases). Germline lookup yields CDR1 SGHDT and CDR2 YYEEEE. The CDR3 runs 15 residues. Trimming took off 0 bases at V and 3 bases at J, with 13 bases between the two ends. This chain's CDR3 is CASSLGQGGGYEQYF. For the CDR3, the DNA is TGTGCCAGCAGCTTGGGCCAGGGAGGAGGCTACGAGCAGTACTTC.

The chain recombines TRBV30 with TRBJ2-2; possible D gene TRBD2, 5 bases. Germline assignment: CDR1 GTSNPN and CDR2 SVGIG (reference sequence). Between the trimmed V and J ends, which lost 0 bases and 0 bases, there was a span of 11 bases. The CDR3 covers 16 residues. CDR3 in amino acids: CAWSVLGETNTGELFF. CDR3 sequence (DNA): TGTGCCTGGAGTGTACTTGGGGAGACGAACACCGGGGAGCTGTTTTTT.

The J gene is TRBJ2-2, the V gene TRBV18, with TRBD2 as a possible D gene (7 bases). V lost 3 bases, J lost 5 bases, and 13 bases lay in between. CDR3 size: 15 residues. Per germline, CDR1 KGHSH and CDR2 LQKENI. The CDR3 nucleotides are TGTGCCAGCTCACCCCTAGGGGGGGAAACCGGGGAGCTGTTTTTT. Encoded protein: CASSPLGGETGELFF.

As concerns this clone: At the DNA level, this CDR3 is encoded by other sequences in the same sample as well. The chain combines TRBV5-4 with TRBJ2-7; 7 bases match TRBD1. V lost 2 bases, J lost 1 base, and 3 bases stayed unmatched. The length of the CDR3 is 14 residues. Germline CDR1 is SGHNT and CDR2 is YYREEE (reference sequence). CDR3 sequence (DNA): TGTGCCAGCAGCTTCCGACAGGGTTCCTACGAGCAGTACTTC. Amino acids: CASSFRQGSYEQYF.

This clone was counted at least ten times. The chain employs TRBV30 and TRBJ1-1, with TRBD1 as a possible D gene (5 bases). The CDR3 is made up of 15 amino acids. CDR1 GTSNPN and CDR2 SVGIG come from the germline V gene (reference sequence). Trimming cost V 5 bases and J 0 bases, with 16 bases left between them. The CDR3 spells CAWDIRGAMNTEAFF. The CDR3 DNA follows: TGTGCCTGGGATATTCGCGGGGCCATGAACACTGAAGCTTTCTTT.

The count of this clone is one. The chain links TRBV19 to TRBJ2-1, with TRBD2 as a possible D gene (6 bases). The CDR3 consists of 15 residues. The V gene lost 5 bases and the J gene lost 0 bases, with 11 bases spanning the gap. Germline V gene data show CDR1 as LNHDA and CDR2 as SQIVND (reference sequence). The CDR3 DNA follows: TGTGCCAGTAGTCCCGACGGGGGCTCCTACAATGAGCAGTTCTTC. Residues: CASSPDGGSYNEQFF. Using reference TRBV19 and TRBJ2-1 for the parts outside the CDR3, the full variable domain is DGGITQSPKYLFRKEGQNVTLSCEQNLNHDAMYWYRQDPGQGLRLIYYSQIVNDFQKGDIAEGYSVSREKKESFPLTVTSAQKNPTAFYLCASSPDGGSYNEQFFGPGTRLTVL.

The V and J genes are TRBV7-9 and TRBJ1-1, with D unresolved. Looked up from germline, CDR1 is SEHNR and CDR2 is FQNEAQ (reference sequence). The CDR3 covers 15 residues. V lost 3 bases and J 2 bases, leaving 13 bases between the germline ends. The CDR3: CASSLIAFVNTEAFF. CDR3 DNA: TGTGCCAGCAGCTTGATAGCATTTGTAAACACTGAAGCTTTCTTT.

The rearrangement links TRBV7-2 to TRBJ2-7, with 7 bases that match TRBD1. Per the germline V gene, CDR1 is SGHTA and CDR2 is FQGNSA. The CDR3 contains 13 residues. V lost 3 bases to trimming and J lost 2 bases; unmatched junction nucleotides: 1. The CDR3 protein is CASSFTGAYEQYF. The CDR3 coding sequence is TGTGCCAGCAGCTTTACAGGGGCCTACGAGCAGTACTTC.